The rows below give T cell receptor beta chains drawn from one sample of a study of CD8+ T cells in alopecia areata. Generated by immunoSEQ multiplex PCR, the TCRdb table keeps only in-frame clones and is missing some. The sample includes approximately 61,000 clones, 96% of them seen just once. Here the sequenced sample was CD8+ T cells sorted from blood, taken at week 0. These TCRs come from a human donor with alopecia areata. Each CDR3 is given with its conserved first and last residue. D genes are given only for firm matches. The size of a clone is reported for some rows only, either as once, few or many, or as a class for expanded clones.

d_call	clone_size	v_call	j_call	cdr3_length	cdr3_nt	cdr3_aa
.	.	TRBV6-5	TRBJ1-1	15	TGTGCCAGCACCGAGTGGGGGCCCATGAACACTGAAGCTTTCTTT	CASTEWGPMNTEAFF
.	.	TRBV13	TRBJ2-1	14	TGTGCCAGCAGCTTAGGGGGTGACTACAATGAGCAGTTCTTC	CASSLGGDYNEQFF
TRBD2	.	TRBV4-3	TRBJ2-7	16	TGCGCCAGCAGCCAAGACCGGACTAGCGGGGCCGGCGAGCAGTACTTC	CASSQDRTSGAGEQYF
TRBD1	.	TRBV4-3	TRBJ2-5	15	TGCGCCAGCAGCCAGGGGACAGGGGACCAAGAGACCCAGTACTTC	CASSQGTGDQETQYF
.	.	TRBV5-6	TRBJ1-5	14	TGTGCCAGCAGCTTGGCTCAGGGCTTGCAGCCCCAGCATTTT	CASSLAQGLQPQHF
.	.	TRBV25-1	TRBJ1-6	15	TGTGCCAGCAGTGAAATGGCGGGGGCGCGTTCACCCCTCCACTTT	CASSEMAGARSPLHF
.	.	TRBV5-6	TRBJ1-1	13	TGTGCCAGCAGCCGGGGACACCCCATTGAATCTTTCTTT	CASSRGHPIESFF
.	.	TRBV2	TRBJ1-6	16	TGTGCCAGCAGTGATGACGGGGTACAAGTCAATTCACCCCTCCACTTT	CASSDDGVQVNSPLHF
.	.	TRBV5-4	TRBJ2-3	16	TGTGCCAGCAGTTATCTTGGGGCTAGTGAGGCAGATACGCAGTATTTT	CASSYLGASEADTQYF
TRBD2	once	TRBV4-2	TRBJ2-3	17	TGTGCCAGCAGCCAAAAGCCTAGCGGGGGGGCCGCAGATACGCAGTATTTT	CASSQKPSGGAADTQYF
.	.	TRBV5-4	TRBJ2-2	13	TGTGCCAGCAGCTTCAACTTGGACGGGGAGCTGTTTTTT	CASSFNLDGELFF
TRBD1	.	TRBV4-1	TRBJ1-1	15	TGCGCCAGCAGCCAGGGACAGGGAATGAACACTGAAGCTTTCTTT	CASSQGQGMNTEAFF
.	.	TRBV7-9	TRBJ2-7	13	TGTGCCAGCAGCTTCCAGGGATTCTACGAGCAGTACTTC	CASSFQGFYEQYF
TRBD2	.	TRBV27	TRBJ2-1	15	TGTGCCAGCAGTTTATGGGGGGGTTTGTACAATGAGCAGTTCTTC	CASSLWGGLYNEQFF
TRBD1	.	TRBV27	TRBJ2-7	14	TGTGCCAGCAGTCTGACAGGGGGCTTCTACGAGCAGTACTTC	CASSLTGGFYEQYF
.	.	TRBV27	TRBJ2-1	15	TGTGCCAGCACCCGACTGGGGGGGGCCGGTGATGAGCAGTTCTTC	CASTRLGGAGDEQFF
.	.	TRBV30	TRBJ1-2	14	TGTGCCTGGAGTACAGGCCGAGCGAACTATGGCTACACCTTC	CAWSTGRANYGYTF
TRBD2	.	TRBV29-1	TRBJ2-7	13	TGCAGCGCCTCCCGGGACTACTCCTACGAGCAGTACTTC	CSASRDYSYEQYF
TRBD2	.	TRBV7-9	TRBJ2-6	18	TGTGCCAGCAGCTTCGAAGCGGGGGCTAGCTCTGGGGCCAACGTCCTGACTTTC	CASSFEAGASSGANVLTF
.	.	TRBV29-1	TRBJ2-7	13	TGCAGCGTTGAGATTGAGAACTCCTACGAGCAGTACTTC	CSVEIENSYEQYF
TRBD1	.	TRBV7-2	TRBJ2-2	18	TGTGCCAGCAGCAGGCCGGGACAGGGGGGGACGAACACCGGGGAGCTGTTTTTT	CASSRPGQGGTNTGELFF
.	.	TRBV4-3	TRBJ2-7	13	TGCGCCAGCAGCCCATCGGCCACTGGGGAGCAGTACTTC	CASSPSATGEQYF
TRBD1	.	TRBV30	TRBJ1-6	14	TGTGCCTGGGGGACGGGACAGAATAATTCACCCCTCCACTTT	CAWGTGQNNSPLHF
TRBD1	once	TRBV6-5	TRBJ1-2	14	TGTGCCAGCAGTCCCGGCGGGACAGGGTATGGCTACACCTTC	CASSPGGTGYGYTF
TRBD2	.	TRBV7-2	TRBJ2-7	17	TGTGCCAGCAGCTTAGCGCGGCTAGCGGGGGCCTCCTACGAGCAGTACTTC	CASSLARLAGASYEQYF
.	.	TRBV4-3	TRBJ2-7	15	TGCGCCAGCAGCCAAATCACAGGGAGCTCCTACGAGCAGTACTTC	CASSQITGSSYEQYF
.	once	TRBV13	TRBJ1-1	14	TGTGCCAGCAGCGTACAGGGATCAGGCACTGAAGCTTTCTTT	CASSVQGSGTEAFF
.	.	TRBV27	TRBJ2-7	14	TGTGCCAGCAGGCCAGACAGCACCATGTACGAGCAGTACTTC	CASRPDSTMYEQYF
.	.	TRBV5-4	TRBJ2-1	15	TGTGCCAGCAGCTTAGTAGCAAGAGGGGACAATGAGCAGTTCTTC	CASSLVARGDNEQFF
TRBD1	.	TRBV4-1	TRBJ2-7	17	TGCGCCAGCAGCCAAGGTCTTTCGGGACAGGTCGCCTACGAGCAGTACTTC	CASSQGLSGQVAYEQYF
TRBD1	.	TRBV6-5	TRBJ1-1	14	TGTGCCAGCGGCATAACGACAGGGAGGTTTGAAGCTTTCTTT	CASGITTGRFEAFF
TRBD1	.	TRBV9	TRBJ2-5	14	TGTGCCAGCAGCACGACAGGGGGCAAAGAGACCCAGTACTTC	CASSTTGGKETQYF
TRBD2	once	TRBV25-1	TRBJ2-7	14	TGTGCCAGCAGTGAATATCGGGACTACGGTGTTCTGTACTTC	CASSEYRDYGVLYF
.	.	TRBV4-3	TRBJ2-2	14	TGCGCCAGCAGCCAAGGGATGAACACCGGGGAGCTGTTTTTT	CASSQGMNTGELFF
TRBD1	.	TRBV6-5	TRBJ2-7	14	TGTGCCAGCAGTCCCGGGACAGGGCTCTACGAGCAGTACTTC	CASSPGTGLYEQYF
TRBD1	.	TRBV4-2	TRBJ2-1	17	TGTGCCAGCAGCCAAGAGGGGCCGGGACAGGCGATCAATGAGCAGTTCTTC	CASSQEGPGQAINEQFF
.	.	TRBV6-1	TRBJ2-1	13	TGTGCCAGCAGTGGAGGGGCCTACAATGAGCAGTTCTTC	CASSGGAYNEQFF
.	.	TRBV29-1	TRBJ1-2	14	TGCAGCGTTGAAGGGACGCCGGGCGAATATGGCTACACCTTC	CSVEGTPGEYGYTF
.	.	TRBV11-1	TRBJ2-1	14	TGTGCCAGCGGAGAGGACAGATTTTACAATGAGCAGTTCTTC	CASGEDRFYNEQFF
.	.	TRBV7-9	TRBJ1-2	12	TGTGCCAGCAGGTCTGAGAGCTATGGCTACACCTTC	CASRSESYGYTF
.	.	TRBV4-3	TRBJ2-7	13	TGCGCCAGCAGCCAAGATCGGTCCTACGAGCAGTACTTC	CASSQDRSYEQYF
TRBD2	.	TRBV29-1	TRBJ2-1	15	TGCAGCGTGGAGTGGGGACTAGCGGCGTTGAATGAGCAGTTCTTC	CSVEWGLAALNEQFF
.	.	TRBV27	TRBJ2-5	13	TGTGCCAGCAGTTTAACTCCCCAAGAGACCCAGTACTTC	CASSLTPQETQYF